This T cell receptor beta chain was sequenced in a study of graft-versus-host responses after intestinal transplantation. Points from the study as a whole: There were GvH clones found in recipient marrow, and some of them appeared first in ileum or blood.

V trimming: 5 bases; J trimming: 6 bases; junction bases outside the gene matches: 7. The CDR3 runs to 14 residues. Germline V gene data show CDR1 as MNHEY and CDR2 as SVGAGI. On this clone: Antigen: not known.

Profiling relied on immunoSEQ multiplex PCR, and the TCRdb table lists in-frame clones only, not all of them. The repertoire holds tens of thousands of clones, with roughly 87% as singletons. The chain combines TRBV6-5 with TRBJ1-1; 9 bases match TRBD1. The TCR originated in a human donor who received an intestinal transplant. Sample: unstimulated CD8+ T cells sorted from spleen or lymph node cells, taken before intestinal transplant. CDR3 coding DNA: TGTGCCAGCAGTGGTACAGGGGGCTGGGCTGAAGCTTTCTTT. Its protein is CASSGTGGWAEAFF.